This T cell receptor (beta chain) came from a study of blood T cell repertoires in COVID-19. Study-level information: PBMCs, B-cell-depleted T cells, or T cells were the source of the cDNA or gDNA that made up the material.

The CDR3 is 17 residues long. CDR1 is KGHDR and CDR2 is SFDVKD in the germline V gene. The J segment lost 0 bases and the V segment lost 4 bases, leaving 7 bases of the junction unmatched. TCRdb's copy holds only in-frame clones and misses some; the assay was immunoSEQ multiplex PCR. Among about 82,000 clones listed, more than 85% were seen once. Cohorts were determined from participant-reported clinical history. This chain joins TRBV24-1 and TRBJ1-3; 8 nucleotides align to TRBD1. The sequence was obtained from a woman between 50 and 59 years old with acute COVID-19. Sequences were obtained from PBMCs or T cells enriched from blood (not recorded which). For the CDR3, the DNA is TGTGCCACCAGTGACTCCTCCGGACAGGGCTCTGGAAACACCATATATTTT. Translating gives CATSDSSGQGSGNTIYF.